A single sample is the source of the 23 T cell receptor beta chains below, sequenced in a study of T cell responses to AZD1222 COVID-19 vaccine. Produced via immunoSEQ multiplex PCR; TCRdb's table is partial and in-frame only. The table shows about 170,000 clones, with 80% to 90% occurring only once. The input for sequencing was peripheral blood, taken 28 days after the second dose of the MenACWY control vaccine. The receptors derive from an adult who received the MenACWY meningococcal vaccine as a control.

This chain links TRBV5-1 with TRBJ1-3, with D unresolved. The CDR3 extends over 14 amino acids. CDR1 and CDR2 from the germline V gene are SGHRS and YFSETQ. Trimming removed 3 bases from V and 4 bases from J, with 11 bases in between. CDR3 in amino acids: CASSSEAGGNTIYF. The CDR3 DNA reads TGCGCCAGCAGCTCTGAGGCGGGAGGAAACACCATATATTTT.

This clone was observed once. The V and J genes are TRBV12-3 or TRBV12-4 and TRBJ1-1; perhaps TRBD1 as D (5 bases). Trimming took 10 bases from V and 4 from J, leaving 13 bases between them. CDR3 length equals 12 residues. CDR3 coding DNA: TGTGCCACCTGGGGGGACCTCACTGAAGCTTTCTTT. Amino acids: CATWGDLTEAFF.

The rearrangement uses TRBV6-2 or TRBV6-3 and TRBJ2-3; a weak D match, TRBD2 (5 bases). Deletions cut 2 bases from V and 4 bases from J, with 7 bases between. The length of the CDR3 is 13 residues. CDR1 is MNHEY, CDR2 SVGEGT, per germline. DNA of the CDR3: TGTGCCAGCAGTTACAGGGAGTCAGATACGCAGTATTTT. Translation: CASSYRESDTQYF.

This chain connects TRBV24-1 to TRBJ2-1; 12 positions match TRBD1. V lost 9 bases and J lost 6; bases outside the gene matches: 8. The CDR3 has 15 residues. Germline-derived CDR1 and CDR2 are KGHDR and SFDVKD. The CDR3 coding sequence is TGTGCCACCGAGCCGGGGGACAGGGGGCTCAATGAGCAGTTCTTC. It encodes CATEPGDRGLNEQFF.

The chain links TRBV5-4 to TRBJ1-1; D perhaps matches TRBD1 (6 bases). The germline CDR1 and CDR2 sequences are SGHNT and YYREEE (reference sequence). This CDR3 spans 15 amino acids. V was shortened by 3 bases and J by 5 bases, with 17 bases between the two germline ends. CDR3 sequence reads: CASSSTGTARTEAFF. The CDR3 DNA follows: TGTGCCAGCAGCTCCACAGGGACCGCGCGGACTGAAGCTTTCTTT.

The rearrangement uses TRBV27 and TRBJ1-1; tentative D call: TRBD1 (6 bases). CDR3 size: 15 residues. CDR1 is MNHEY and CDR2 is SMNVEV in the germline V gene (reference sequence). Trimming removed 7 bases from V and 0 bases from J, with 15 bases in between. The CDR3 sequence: CASIPATGLNTEAFF. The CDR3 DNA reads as TGTGCCAGCATTCCTGCGACAGGATTGAACACTGAAGCTTTCTTT.

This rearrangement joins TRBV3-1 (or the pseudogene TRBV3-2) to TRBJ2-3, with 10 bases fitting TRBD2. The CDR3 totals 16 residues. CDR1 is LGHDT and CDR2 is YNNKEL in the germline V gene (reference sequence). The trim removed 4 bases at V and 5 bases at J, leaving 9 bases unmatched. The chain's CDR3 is CASSPPWVAGGDTQYF. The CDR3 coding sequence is TGTGCCAGCAGCCCTCCCTGGGTAGCGGGAGGAGATACGCAGTATTTT.

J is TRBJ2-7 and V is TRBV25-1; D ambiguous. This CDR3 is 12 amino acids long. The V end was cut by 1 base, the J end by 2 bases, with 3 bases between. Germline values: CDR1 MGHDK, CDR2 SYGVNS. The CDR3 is CASSESTYEQYF. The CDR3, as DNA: TGTGCCAGCAGTGAATCCACCTACGAGCAGTACTTC.

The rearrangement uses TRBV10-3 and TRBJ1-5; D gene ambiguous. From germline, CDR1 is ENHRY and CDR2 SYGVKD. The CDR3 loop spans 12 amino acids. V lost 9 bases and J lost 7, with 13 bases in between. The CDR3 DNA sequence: TGTGCCATTCTCCTGAAAGACCAGCCCCAGCATTTT. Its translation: CAILLKDQPQHF.

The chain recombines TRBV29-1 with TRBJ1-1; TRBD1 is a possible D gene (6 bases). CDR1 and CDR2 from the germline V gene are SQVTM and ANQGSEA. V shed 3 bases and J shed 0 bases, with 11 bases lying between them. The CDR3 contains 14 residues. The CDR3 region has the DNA TGCAGCGTTGATGTCCAGGGGCTGAACACTGAAGCTTTCTTT. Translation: CSVDVQGLNTEAFF.

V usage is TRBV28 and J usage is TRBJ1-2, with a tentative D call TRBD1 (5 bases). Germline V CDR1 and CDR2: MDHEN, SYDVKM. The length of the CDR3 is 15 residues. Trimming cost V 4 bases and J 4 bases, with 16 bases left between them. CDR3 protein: CASSSPTDGGYGYTF. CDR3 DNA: TGTGCCAGCAGTTCTCCAACCGACGGGGGCTATGGCTACACCTTC.

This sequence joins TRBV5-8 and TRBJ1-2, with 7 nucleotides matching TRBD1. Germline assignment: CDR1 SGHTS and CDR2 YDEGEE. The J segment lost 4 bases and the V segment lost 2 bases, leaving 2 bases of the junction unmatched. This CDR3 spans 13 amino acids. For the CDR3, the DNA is TGTGCCAGCAGCTTAGACAGGGCCTATGGCTACACCTTC. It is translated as CASSLDRAYGYTF.

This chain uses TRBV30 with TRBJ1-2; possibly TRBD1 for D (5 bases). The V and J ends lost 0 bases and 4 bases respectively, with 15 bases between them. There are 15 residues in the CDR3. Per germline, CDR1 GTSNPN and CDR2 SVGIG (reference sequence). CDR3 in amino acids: CAWSVGSGPGYGYTF. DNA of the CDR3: TGTGCCTGGAGTGTAGGGTCGGGGCCAGGCTATGGCTACACCTTC.

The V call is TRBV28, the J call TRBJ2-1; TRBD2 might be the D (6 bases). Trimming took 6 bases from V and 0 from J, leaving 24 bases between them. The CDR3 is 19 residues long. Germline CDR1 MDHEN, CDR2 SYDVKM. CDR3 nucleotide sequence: TGTGCCAGCAGCTCGACCACCGGGACTTCCTGGAGCTCCTACAATGAGCAGTTCTTC. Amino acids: CASSSTTGTSWSSYNEQFF.

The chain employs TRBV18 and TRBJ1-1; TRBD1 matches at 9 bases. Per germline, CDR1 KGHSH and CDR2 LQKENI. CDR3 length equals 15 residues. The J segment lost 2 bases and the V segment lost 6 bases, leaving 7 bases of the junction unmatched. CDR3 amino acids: CASSPTDRGNTEAFF. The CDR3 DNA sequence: TGTGCCAGCTCGCCTACGGACAGGGGAAACACTGAAGCTTTCTTT.

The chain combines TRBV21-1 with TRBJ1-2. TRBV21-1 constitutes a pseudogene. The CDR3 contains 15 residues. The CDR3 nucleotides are TGTGCCAGCAGCAAAGCTGGCAGCTTTAACTATGGCTACACCTTC. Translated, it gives CASSKAGSFNYGYTF.

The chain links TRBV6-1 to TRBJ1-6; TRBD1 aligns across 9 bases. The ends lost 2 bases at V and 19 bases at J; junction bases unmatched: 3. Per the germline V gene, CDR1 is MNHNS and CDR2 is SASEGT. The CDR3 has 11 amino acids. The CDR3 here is CASSETGQGHF. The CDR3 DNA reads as TGTGCCAGCAGTGAAACAGGACAGGGGCACTTT.

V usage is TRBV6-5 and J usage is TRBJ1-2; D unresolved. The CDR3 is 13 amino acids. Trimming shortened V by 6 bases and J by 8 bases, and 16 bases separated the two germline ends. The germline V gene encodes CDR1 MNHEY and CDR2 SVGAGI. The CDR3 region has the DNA TGTGCCAGCAGAGCGAAGGCAGTGGGGGGCTACACCTTC. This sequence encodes CASRAKAVGGYTF.

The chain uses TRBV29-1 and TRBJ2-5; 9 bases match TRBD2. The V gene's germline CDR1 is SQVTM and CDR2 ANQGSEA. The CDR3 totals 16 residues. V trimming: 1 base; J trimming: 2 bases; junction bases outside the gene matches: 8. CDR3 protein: CSVEGGAGGSQETQYF. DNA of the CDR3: TGCAGCGTTGAAGGAGGAGCGGGAGGTTCTCAAGAGACCCAGTACTTC.

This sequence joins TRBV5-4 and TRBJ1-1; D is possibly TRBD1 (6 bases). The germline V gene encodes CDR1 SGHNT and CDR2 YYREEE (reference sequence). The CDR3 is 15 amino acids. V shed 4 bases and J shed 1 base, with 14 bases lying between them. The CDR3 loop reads CASSPQQGRNTEAFF. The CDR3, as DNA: TGTGCCAGCAGCCCGCAACAGGGTAGGAACACTGAAGCTTTCTTT.

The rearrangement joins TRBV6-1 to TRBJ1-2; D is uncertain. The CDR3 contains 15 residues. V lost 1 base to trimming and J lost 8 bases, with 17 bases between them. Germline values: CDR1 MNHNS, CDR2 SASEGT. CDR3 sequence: CASSEDGKPPGGYTF. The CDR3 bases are TGTGCCAGCAGTGAAGATGGGAAACCTCCGGGGGGCTACACCTTC.

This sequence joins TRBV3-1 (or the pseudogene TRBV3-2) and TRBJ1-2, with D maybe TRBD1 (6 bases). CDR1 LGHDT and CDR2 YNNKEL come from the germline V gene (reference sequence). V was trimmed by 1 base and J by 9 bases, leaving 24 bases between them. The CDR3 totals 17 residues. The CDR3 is CASSQGLADRSLRSYTF. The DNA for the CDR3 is TGTGCCAGCAGCCAAGGCCTAGCAGACAGGTCCCTTAGGAGCTACACCTTC.

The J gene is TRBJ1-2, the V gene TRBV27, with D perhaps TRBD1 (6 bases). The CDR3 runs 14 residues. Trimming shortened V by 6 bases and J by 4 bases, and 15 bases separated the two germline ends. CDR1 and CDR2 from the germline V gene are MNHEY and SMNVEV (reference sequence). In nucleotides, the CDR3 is TGTGCCAGCAGCCACCAAGGGGGGTTCTATGGCTACACCTTC. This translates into CASSHQGGFYGYTF.